These 17 T cell receptor beta chains share one sample of origin, sequenced in a study of blood T cell repertoires in COVID-19 (dated by TCRdb to about 2020). Libraries were prepared through the immunoSEQ multiplex PCR assay. What TCRdb holds here is the immuneACCESS table cut down to in-frame rearrangements. Part of the clones is not present; checked against another copy, under half of the missing clones reflect an unresolved V gene, and the others are unexplained. This sample holds 300,000 to 350,000 clones; 90% were observed only once. The ten largest make up 3.5% to 5% of the sample. Sequenced material: PBMCs or T cells enriched from blood (not recorded which). The source is a young woman with acute COVID-19.

V is TRBV5-6 and J is TRBJ2-1, with D perhaps TRBD2 (6 bases). CDR1 and CDR2 from the germline V gene are SGHDT and YYEEEE. The V and J ends lost 6 bases and 9 bases respectively, with 10 bases between them. The CDR3 consists of 11 residues. This CDR3 is CASNNGGEQFF. In DNA form, the CDR3 reads TGTGCCAGCAACAACGGGGGTGAGCAGTTCTTC. The variable domain in full, completed from reference TRBV5-6 and TRBJ2-1, reads DAGVTQSPTHLIKTRGQQVTLRCSPKSGHDTVSWYQQALGQGPQFIFQYYEEEERQRGNFPDRFSGHQFPNYSSELNVNALLLGDSALYLCASNNGGEQFFGPGTRLTVL.

The chain combines TRBV5-1 with TRBJ2-1; no clear D gene. V was clipped by 4 bases and J by 6 bases, with 8 bases between them. The CDR3 has 12 residues. Per the germline V gene, CDR1 is SGHRS and CDR2 is YFSETQ. The CDR3 nucleotides read TGCGCCAGCAGCCCAACCGGCAATGAGCAGTTCTTC. Amino acids: CASSPTGNEQFF.

In the case of this clone: The junction departs from the called germline gene at one end, perhaps through a read error. The V and J genes are TRBV5-6 and TRBJ1-3; TRBD1 aligns across 7 bases. The CDR3 loop spans 14 amino acids. Germline assignment: CDR1 SGHDT and CDR2 YYEEEE. The CDR3 loop is CASTLTGSGNTIYF. The CDR3 DNA follows: TGTGCCAGCACCTTGACAGGGTCCGGAAACACCATATATTTT.

This sequence joins TRBV30 and TRBJ1-5; unclear D gene. Germline CDR1 GTSNPN, CDR2 SVGIG (reference sequence). V lost 0 bases to trimming and J lost 0 bases, with 21 bases between them. The CDR3 has 19 residues. CDR3 in DNA: TGTGCCTGGAGTGTACCGTTTTCGGTCTCCCATTATAGCAATCAGCCCCAGCATTTT. This codes for CAWSVPFSVSHYSNQPQHF.

The chain joins TRBV7-9 to TRBJ1-1; D is undetermined. Germline lookup yields CDR1 SEHNR and CDR2 FQNEAQ (reference sequence). The ends were cut back, 6 bases at V and 1 base at J, with 6 bases in the middle. This CDR3 comprises 12 residues. The CDR3 DNA reads as TGTGCCAGCAGATCAGAGAACACTGAAGCTTTCTTT. As protein: CASRSENTEAFF.

The V and J genes are TRBV7-6 and TRBJ2-5, with TRBD1 matching over 9 bases. The CDR3 consists of 14 residues. Germline CDR1 is SGHVS and CDR2 is FNYEAQ. J was trimmed by 4 bases and V by 5 bases; bases with no gene match: 5. The CDR3 coding sequence is TGTGCCAGCAGCATGGGACAGGGTCCAGAGACCCAGTACTTC. This codes for CASSMGQGPETQYF. Supplemented by reference TRBV7-6 and TRBJ2-5, the full variable domain reads GAGVSQSPRYKVTKRGQDVALRCDPISGHVSLYWYRQALGQGPEFLTYFNYEAQQDKSGLPNDRFSAERPEGSISTLTIQRTEQRDSAMYRCASSMGQGPETQYFGPGTRLLVL.

V gene TRBV4-1 combines with J gene TRBJ2-1; TRBD2 might be the D (5 bases). This CDR3 region has 16 residues. V lost 3 bases and J lost 5, with 17 bases in between. CDR1 is MGHRA, CDR2 YSYEKL, per germline. In DNA, the CDR3 is TGCGCCAGCAGCCAGTCCACCTACGGAGGAGACAATGAGCAGTTCTTC. Amino acid sequence: CASSQSTYGGDNEQFF.

The chain couples TRBV21-1 to TRBJ1-1. TRBV21-1 is recorded as a pseudogene. The CDR3 has 14 residues. The CDR3 DNA follows: TGTGCCAGCAGCAAAGATTTCGGTGTCACTGAAGCTTTCTTT. This gives the protein CASSKDFGVTEAFF.

This chain joins TRBV27 and TRBJ2-1, with TRBD2 matching 14 bases. The CDR3 length is 17 residues. Per germline, CDR1 MNHEY and CDR2 SMNVEV (reference sequence). Germline trimming cut 4 bases from V and 0 bases from J; bases unmatched to any gene: 2. This CDR3 reads CASSWTSGGSSYNEQFF. The CDR3, as DNA: TGTGCCAGCAGTTGGACTAGCGGGGGGAGCTCCTACAATGAGCAGTTCTTC.

The rearrangement links TRBV19 to TRBJ2-5, with 7 nucleotides matching TRBD1. CDR1 is LNHDA and CDR2 is SQIVND in the germline V gene (reference sequence). V gave up 6 bases and J gave up 3 bases; unmatched junction bases: 7. The CDR3 has 14 residues. For the CDR3, the DNA is TGTGCCAGTAGGCCCGCAGGGGGAGAAGAGACCCAGTACTTC. As protein: CASRPAGGEETQYF. Full variable domain (outside the CDR3, taken from reference TRBV19 and TRBJ2-5): DGGITQSPKYLFRKEGQNVTLSCEQNLNHDAMYWYRQDPGQGLRLIYYSQIVNDFQKGDIAEGYSVSREKKESFPLTVTSAQKNPTAFYLCASRPAGGEETQYFGPGTRLLVL.

The rearrangement joins TRBV28 to TRBJ1-1, with D possibly matching TRBD1 (6 bases). Germline assignment: CDR1 MDHEN and CDR2 SYDVKM. The V end lost 2 bases, the J end lost 5 bases, and 12 bases lay between the germline ends. The CDR3 runs 14 residues. CDR3 region: CASSLPQGRTEAFF. CDR3 nucleotides: TGTGCCAGCAGTTTACCACAGGGTAGAACTGAAGCTTTCTTT.

This clone was detected a few times. This rearrangement joins TRBV28 to TRBJ2-2; a weak D match, TRBD2 (5 bases). V was shortened by 5 bases and J by 9 bases, with 25 bases between the two germline ends. Germline V gives CDR1 MDHEN, CDR2 SYDVKM. The CDR3 covers 17 residues. The CDR3 is CASSPPAGVDSSRELFF. The CDR3 coding sequence is TGTGCCAGCAGTCCCCCAGCCGGCGTGGACTCCTCCCGGGAGCTGTTTTTT.

The sample holds one count of this clone. The rearrangement uses TRBV4-2 and TRBJ1-5, with 7 nucleotides matching TRBD1. With 4 bases clipped from V and 1 base from J, the junction kept 4 bases outside the gene matches. Germline CDR1 is LGHNA and CDR2 is YNFKEQ. This CDR3 is built from 15 residues. The CDR3 sequence is CASSPTGPSNQPQHF. In DNA, the CDR3 is TGTGCCAGCAGCCCGACAGGGCCCAGCAATCAGCCCCAGCATTTT.

This rearrangement joins TRBV11-3 to TRBJ2-7; 9 nucleotides line up with TRBD2. The CDR3 has 16 amino acids. Germline V gene lookup returns CDR1 SGHNT and CDR2 YENEEA. Trimming took 0 bases from V and 7 from J; bases not matched to a gene: 10. The CDR3 bases are TGTGCCAGCAGCTTAGATGGTAGCGGGAGAGCAGGAGAGCAGTACTTC. Residues: CASSLDGSGRAGEQYF.

The chain employs TRBV28 and TRBJ1-4; 10 bases map to TRBD1. Germline V gene lookup returns CDR1 MDHEN and CDR2 SYDVKM. The CDR3 is made up of 17 amino acids. Losses at the gene ends were 6 bases for V and 2 bases for J; bases not matched to a gene: 9. The CDR3 coding sequence is TGTGCCAGCAGCCTCCCGACAGGGGGCGGTACTAATGAAAAACTGTTTTTT. Its translation is CASSLPTGGGTNEKLFF.

This chain uses TRBV28 with TRBJ2-5, with TRBD2 matching over 10 bases. This CDR3 spans 15 amino acids. The J segment lost 4 bases and the V segment lost 6 bases, leaving 8 bases of the junction unmatched. CDR1 is MDHEN, CDR2 SYDVKM, per germline. In nucleotides, the CDR3 is TGTGCCAGCAGACCGGGACTAGCGAGGATAGAGACCCAGTACTTC. Translating it yields CASRPGLARIETQYF.

CDR3 sequence reads: CASSPIGAVDTQYF. The CDR3 nucleotides are TGTGCCAGCTCACCAATCGGAGCGGTAGATACGCAGTATTTT. This chain links TRBV18 with TRBJ2-3; D is possibly TRBD2 (5 bases). Trimming left V 2 bases short and J 5 bases short, with 11 bases between. Per germline, CDR1 KGHSH and CDR2 LQKENI. This CDR3 spans 14 amino acids. The full variable domain, its missing parts supplied by reference TRBV18 and TRBJ2-3, is NAGVMQNPRHLVRRRGQEARLRCSPMKGHSHVYWYRQLPEEGLKFMVYLQKENIIDESGMPKERFSAEFPKEGPSILRIQQVVRGDSAAYFCASSPIGAVDTQYFGPGTRLTVL.